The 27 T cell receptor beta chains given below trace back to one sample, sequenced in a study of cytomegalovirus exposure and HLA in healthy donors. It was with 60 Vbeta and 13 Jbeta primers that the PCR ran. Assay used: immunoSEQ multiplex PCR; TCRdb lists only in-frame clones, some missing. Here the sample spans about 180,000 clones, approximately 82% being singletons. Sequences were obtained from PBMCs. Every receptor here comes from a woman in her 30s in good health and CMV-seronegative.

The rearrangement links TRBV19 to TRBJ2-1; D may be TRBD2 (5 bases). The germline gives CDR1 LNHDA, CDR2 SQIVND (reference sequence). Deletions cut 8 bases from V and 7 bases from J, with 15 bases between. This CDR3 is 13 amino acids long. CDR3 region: CASDSGLTNEQFF. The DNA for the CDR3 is TGTGCCAGTGACTCGGGGTTGACGAATGAGCAGTTCTTC.

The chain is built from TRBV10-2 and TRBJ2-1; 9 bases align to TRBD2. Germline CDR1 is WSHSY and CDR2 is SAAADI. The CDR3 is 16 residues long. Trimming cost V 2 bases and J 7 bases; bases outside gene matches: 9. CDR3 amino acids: CASSEIPSGILNEQFF. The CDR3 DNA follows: TGCGCCAGCAGTGAGATCCCTAGCGGGATTTTGAATGAGCAGTTCTTC.

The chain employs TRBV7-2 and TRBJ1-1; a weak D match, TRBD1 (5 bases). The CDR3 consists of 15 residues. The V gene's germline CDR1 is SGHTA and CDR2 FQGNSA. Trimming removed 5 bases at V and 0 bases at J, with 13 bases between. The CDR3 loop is CASSPRGRMNTEAFF. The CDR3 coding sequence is TGTGCCAGCAGCCCTAGGGGCAGAATGAACACTGAAGCTTTCTTT.

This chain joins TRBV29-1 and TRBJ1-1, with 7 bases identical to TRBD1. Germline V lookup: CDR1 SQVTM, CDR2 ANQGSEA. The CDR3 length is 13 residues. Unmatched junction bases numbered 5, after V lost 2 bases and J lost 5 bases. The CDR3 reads CSVERGLGTEAFF. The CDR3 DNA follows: TGCAGCGTTGAAAGGGGGCTAGGGACTGAAGCTTTCTTT.

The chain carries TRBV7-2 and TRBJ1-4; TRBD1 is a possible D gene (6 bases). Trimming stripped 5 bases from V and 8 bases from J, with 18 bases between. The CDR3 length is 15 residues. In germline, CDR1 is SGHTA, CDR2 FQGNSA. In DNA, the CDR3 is TGTGCCAGCAGCCCACAGGGAATGGCGCAAGAAAAACTGTTTTTT. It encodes CASSPQGMAQEKLFF. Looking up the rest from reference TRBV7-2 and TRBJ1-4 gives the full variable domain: GAGVSQSPSNKVTEKGKDVELRCDPISGHTALYWYRQSLGQGLEFLIYFQGNSAPDKSGLPSDRFSAERTGGSVSTLTIQRTQQEDSAVYLCASSPQGMAQEKLFFGSGTQLSVL.

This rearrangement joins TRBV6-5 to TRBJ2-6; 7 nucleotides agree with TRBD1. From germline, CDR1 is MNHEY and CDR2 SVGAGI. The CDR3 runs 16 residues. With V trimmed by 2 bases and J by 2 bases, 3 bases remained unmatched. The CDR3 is CASSYATGAGANVLTF. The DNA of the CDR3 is TGTGCCAGCAGTTACGCCACAGGGGCTGGGGCCAACGTCCTGACTTTC.

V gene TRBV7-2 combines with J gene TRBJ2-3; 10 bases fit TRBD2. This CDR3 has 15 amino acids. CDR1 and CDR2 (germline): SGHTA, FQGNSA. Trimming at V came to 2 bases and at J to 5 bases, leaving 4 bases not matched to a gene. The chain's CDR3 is CASSLRAGGKDTQYF. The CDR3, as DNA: TGTGCCAGCAGCTTACGAGCGGGGGGGAAAGATACGCAGTATTTT.

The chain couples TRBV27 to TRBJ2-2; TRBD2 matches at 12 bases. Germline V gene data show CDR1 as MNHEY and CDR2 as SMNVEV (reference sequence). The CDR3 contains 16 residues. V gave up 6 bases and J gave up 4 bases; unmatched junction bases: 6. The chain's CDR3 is CASRNSSGRVTGELFF. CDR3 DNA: TGTGCCAGCAGGAATTCTAGCGGGAGGGTCACCGGGGAGCTGTTTTTT.

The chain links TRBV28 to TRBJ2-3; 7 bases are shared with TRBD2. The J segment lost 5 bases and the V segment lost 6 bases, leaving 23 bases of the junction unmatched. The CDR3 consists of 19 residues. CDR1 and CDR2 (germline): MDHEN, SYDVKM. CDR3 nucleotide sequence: TGTGCCAGCAGATTTGTGGCCTCTGCGCGGGAGTGGCGGGGAGATACGCAGTATTTT. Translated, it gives CASRFVASAREWRGDTQYF.

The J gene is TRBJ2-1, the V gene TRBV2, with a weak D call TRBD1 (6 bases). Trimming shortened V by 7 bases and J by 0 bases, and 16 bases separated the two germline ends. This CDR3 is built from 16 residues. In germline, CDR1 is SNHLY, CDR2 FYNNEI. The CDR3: CASTSFGGLSYNEQFF. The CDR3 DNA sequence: TGTGCCAGCACATCCTTTGGGGGCCTCTCCTACAATGAGCAGTTCTTC.

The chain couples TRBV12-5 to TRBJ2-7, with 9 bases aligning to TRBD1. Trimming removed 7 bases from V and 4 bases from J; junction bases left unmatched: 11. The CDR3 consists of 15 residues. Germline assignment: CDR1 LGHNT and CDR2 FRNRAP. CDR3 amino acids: CASAPAGTGMYEQYF. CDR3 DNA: TGTGCTAGTGCCCCGGCCGGGACAGGGATGTACGAGCAGTACTTC.

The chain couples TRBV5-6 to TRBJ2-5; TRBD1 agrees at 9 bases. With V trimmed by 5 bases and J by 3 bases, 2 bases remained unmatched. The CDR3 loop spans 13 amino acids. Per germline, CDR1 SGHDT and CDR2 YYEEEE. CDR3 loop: CASSWTGEETQYF. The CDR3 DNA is TGTGCCAGCAGTTGGACAGGGGAAGAGACCCAGTACTTC.

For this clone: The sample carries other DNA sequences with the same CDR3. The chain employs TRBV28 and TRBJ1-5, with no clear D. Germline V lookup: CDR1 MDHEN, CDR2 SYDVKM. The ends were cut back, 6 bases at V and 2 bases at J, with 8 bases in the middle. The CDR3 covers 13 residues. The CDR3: CASRTGGNQPQHF. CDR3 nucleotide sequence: TGTGCCAGCAGGACCGGGGGCAATCAGCCCCAGCATTTT.

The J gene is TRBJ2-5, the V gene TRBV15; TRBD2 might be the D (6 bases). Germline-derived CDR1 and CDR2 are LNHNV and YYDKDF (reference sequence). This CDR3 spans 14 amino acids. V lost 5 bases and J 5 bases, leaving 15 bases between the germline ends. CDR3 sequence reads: CATSPSEGLETQYF. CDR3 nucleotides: TGTGCCACCAGCCCCTCGGAGGGGCTGGAGACCCAGTACTTC.

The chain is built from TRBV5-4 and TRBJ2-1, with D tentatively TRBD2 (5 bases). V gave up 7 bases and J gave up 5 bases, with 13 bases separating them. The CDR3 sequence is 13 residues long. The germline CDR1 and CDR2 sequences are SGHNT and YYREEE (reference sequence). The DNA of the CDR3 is TGTGCCAGCGAAGGGTCCGGGAACAATGAGCAGTTCTTC. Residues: CASEGSGNNEQFF.

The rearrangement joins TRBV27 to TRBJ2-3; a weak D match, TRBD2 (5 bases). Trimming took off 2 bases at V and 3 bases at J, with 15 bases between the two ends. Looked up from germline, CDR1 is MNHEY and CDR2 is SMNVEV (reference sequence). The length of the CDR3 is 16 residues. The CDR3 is CASSLLGGVWTDTQYF. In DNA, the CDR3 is TGTGCCAGCAGTTTACTAGGAGGAGTGTGGACAGATACGCAGTATTTT.

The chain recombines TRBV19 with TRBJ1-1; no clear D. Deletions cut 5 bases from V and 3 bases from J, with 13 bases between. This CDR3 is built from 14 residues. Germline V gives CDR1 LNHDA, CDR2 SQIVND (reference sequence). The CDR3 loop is CASSPRIWDTEAFF. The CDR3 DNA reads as TGTGCCAGTAGTCCGAGGATATGGGACACTGAAGCTTTCTTT.

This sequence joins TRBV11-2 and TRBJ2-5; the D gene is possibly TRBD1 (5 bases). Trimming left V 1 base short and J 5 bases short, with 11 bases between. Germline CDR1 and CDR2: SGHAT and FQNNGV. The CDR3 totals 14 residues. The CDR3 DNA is TGTGCCAGCAGCTTAGCAGGGCTGGGGGAGACCCAGTACTTC. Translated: CASSLAGLGETQYF.

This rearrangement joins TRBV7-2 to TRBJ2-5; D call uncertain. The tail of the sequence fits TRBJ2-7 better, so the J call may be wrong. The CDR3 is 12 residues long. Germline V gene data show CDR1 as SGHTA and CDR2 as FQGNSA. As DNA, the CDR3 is TGTGCCAGCAGCTTATTTCGCTACGAGCAGTACTTC. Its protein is CASSLFRYEQYF.

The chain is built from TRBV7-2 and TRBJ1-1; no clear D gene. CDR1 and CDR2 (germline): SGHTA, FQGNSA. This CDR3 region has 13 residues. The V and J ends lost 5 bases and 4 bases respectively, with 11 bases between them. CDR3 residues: CASSTGYGTEAFF. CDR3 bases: TGTGCCAGCAGCACGGGGTATGGCACTGAAGCTTTCTTT.

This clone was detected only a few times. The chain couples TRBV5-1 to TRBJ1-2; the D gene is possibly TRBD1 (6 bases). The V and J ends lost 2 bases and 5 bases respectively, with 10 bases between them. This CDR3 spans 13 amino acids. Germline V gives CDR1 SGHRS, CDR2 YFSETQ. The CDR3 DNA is TGCGCCAGCAGCTTTACCCAGGGGTATGGCTACACCTTC. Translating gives CASSFTQGYGYTF.

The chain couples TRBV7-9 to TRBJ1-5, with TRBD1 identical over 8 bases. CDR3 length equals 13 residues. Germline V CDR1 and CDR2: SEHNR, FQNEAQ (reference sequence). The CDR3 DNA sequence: TGTTCCGGCACGGGACAGGGCAATCAGCCCCAGCATTTT. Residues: CSGTGQGNQPQHF.

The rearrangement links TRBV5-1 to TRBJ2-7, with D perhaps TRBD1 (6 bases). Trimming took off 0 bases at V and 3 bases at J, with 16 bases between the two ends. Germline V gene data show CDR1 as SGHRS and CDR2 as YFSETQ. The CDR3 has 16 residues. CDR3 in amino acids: CASSLVRDTELYEQYF. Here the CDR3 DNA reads TGCGCCAGCAGCTTGGTCAGGGACACGGAACTCTACGAGCAGTACTTC.

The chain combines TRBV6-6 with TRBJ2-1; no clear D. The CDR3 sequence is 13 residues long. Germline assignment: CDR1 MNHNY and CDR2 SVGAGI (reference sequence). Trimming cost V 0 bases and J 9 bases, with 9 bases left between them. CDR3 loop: CASSYSSRGEQFF. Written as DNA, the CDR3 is TGTGCCAGCAGTTACTCGTCCCGCGGTGAGCAGTTCTTC.

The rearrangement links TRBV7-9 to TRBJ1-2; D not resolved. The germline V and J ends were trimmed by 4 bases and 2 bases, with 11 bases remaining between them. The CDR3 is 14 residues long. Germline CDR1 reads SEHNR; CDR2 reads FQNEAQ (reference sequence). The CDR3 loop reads CASSSTVSNYGYTF. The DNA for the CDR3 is TGTGCCAGCAGCTCAACAGTCTCCAACTATGGCTACACCTTC.

The CDR3 loop reads CASRSTEEKLFF. DNA for the CDR3: TGTGCCAGCAGGTCTACGGAGGAAAAACTGTTTTTT. The V gene is TRBV28, the J gene TRBJ1-4; D uncertain. In germline, CDR1 is MDHEN, CDR2 SYDVKM. The CDR3 covers 12 residues. The V gene lost 6 bases and the J gene lost 8 bases, with 10 bases spanning the gap.

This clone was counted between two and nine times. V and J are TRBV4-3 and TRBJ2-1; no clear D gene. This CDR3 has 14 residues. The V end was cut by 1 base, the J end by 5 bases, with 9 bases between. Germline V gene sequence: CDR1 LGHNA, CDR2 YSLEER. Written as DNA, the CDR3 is TGCGCCAGCAGCCAAGGTTCCGCGGACAATGAGCAGTTCTTC. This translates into CASSQGSADNEQFF.